This T cell receptor beta chain is drawn from a study of response to subunit inactivated influenza vaccine. Germline loops: CDR1 SGHRS, CDR2 YFSETQ. V trimming: 4 bases; J trimming: 2 bases; junction bases outside the gene matches: 11. This CDR3 has 16 amino acids. This clonotype was seen more than once but under ten times. TCRdb itself ran the RT-PCR reads through MiXCR, one entry per CDR3 protein. The sample shows 500,000 or so distinct CDR3 sequences, 16% of them seen only once. The receptor was derived from a man in his fifties or sixties who received an inactivated influenza vaccine. J is TRBJ2-5 and V is TRBV5-1, with 7 bases lining up with TRBD1. Material: CD4+ T cells sorted from PBMCs, obtained roughly 24 months after vaccination. The CDR3 here is CASSLTAGTAQETQYF. The CDR3 nucleotides are TGCGCCAGCAGCCTAACGGCCGGGACAGCACAAGAGACCCAGTACTTC.